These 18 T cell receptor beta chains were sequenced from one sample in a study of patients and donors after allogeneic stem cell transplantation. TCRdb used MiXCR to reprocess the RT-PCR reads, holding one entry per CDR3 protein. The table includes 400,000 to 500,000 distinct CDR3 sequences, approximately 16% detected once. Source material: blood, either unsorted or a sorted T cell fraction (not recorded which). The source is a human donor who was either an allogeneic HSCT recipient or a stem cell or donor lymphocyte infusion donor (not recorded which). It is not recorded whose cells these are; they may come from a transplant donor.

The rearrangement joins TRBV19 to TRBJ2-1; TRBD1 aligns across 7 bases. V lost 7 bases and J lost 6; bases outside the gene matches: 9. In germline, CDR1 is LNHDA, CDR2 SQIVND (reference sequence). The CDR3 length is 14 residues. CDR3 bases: TGTGCCAGTAAGGCCCAGGACAGGCTCAATGAGCAGTTCTTC. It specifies CASKAQDRLNEQFF.

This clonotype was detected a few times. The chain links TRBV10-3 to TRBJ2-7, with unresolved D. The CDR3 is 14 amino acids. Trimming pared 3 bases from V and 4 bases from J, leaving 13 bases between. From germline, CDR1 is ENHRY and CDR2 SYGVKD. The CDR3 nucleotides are TGTGCCATCAGTGAAAGTGGATCTTCTTACGAGCAGTACTTC. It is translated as CAISESGSSYEQYF.

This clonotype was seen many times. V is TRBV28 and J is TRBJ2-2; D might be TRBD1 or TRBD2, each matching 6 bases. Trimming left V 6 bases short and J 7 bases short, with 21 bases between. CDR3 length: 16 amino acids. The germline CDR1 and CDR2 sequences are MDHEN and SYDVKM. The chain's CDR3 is CASSRLIRGLGGELFF. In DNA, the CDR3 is TGTGCCAGCAGCCGCCTGATCCGGGGGCTGGGCGGGGAGCTGTTTTTT.

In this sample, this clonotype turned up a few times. The CDR3 region is CSARGQRGPRSYNSPLHF. The DNA for the CDR3 is TGCAGTGCCCGGGGCCAGAGGGGACCCCGCTCCTATAATTCACCCCTCCACTTT. The gene calls are TRBV20-1 and TRBJ1-6, with D perhaps TRBD1 (5 bases). The CDR3 covers 18 residues. V lost 6 bases, J lost 0 bases, and 21 bases lay in between. Germline CDR1 is DFQATT and CDR2 is SNEGSKA (reference sequence).

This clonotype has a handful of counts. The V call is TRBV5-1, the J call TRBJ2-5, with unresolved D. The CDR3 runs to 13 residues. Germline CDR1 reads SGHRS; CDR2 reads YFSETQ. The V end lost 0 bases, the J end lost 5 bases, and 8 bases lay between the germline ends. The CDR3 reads CASSLALGETQYF. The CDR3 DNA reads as TGCGCCAGCAGCTTGGCTCTCGGGGAGACCCAGTACTTC. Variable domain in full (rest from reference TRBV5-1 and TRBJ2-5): KAGVTQTPRYLIKTRGQQVTLSCSPISGHRSVSWYQQTPGQGLQFLFEYFSETQRNKGNFPGRFSGRQFSNSRSEMNVSTLELGDSALYLCASSLALGETQYFGPGTRLLVL.

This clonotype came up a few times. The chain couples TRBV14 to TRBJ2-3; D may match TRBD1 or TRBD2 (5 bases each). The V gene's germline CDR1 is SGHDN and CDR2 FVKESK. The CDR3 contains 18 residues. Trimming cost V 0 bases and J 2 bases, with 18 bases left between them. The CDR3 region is CASSQDHLGTATTDTQYF. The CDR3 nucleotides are TGTGCCAGCAGCCAAGATCATTTGGGGACCGCCACCACAGATACGCAGTATTTT.

The CDR3 nucleotides read TGTGCCAGCAGCGGTGATTCACCCCTCCACTTT. Encoded protein: CASSGDSPLHF. The chain couples TRBV7-2 to TRBJ1-6; the D is unclear. This CDR3 has 11 residues. Germline V lookup: CDR1 SGHTA, CDR2 FQGNSA. V was pared by 5 bases and J by 8 bases, with 4 bases between. The full variable domain, with the rest looked up from reference TRBV7-2 and TRBJ1-6, is GAGVSQSPSNKVTEKGKDVELRCDPISGHTALYWYRQSLGQGLEFLIYFQGNSAPDKSGLPSDRFSAERTGGSVSTLTIQRTQQEDSAVYLCASSGDSPLHFGNGTRLTVT.

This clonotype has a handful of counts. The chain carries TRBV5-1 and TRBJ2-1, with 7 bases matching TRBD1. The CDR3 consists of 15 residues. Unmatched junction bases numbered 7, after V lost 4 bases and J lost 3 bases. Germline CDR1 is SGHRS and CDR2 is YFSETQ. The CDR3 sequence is CASSRPRQGYNEQFF. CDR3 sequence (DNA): TGCGCCAGCAGCAGACCACGACAGGGCTACAATGAGCAGTTCTTC.

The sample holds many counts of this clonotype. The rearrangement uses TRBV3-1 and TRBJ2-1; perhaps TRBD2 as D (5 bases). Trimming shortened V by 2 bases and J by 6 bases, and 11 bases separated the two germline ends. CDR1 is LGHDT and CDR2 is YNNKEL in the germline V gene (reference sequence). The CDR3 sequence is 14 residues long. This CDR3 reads CASSQLTGVNEQFF. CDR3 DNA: TGTGCCAGCAGCCAATTGACCGGGGTCAATGAGCAGTTCTTC.

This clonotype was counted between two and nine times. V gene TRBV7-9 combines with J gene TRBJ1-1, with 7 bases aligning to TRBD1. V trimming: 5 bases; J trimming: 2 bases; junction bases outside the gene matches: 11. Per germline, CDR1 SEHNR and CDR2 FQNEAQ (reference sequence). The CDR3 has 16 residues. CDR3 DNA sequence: TGTGCCAGCAGCGCTCCCGACAGGGCGGGTAACACTGAAGCTTTCTTT. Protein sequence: CASSAPDRAGNTEAFF.

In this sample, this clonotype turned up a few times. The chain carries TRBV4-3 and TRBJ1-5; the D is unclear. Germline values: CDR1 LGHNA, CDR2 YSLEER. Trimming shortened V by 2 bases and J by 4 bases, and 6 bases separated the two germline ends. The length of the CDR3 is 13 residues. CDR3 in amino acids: CASSQTVNQPQHF. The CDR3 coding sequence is TGCGCCAGCAGCCAAACGGTGAATCAGCCCCAGCATTTT.

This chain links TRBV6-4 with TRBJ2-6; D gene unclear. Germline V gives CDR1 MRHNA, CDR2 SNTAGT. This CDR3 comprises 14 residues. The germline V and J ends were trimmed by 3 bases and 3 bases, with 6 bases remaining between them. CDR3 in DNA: TGTGCCAGCAGTGAAGTTCTTGGGGCCAACGTCCTGACTTTC. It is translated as CASSEVLGANVLTF.

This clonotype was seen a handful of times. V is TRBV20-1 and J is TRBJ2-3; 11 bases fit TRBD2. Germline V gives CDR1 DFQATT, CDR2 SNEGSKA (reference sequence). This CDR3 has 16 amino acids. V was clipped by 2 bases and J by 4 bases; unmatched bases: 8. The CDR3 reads CSARRSSGGSSDTQYF. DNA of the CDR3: TGCAGTGCTAGACGGTCTAGCGGGGGGAGTTCAGATACGCAGTATTTT.

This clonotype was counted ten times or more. CDR3 sequence: CASSRSGANTGELFF. DNA of the CDR3: TGTGCCAGCAGTCGCAGCGGGGCGAACACCGGGGAGCTGTTTTTT. The V gene is TRBV12-3 or TRBV12-4, the J gene TRBJ2-2, with 7 nucleotides matching TRBD2. The CDR3 is 15 amino acids. The V and J ends lost 5 bases and 0 bases, in that order; junction bases with no gene match: 3.

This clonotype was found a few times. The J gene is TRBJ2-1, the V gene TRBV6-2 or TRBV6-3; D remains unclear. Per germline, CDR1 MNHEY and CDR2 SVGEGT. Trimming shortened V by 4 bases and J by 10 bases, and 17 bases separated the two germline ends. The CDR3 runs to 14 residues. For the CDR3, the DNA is TGTGCCAGCAGTTCCCTCGGGTCGTCGGAAGAGCAGTTCTTC. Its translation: CASSSLGSSEEQFF.

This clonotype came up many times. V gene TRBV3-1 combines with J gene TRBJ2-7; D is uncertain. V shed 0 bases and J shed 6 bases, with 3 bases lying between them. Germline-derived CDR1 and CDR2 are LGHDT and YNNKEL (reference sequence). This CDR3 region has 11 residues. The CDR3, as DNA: TGTGCCAGCAGCCAAGAAAGCGAGCAGTACTTC. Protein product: CASSQESEQYF.

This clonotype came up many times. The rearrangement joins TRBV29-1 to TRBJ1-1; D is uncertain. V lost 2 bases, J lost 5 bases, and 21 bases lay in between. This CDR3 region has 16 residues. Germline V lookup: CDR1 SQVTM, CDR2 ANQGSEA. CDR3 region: CSVEFPTPQRETEAFF. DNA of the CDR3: TGCAGCGTTGAATTCCCGACACCCCAGCGGGAAACTGAAGCTTTCTTT. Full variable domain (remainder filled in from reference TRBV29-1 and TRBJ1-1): SAVISQKPSRDICQRGTSLTIQCQVDSQVTMMFWYRQQPGQSLTLIATANQGSEATYESGFVIDKFPISRPNLTFSTLTVSNMSPEDSSIYLCSVEFPTPQRETEAFFGQGTRLTVV.

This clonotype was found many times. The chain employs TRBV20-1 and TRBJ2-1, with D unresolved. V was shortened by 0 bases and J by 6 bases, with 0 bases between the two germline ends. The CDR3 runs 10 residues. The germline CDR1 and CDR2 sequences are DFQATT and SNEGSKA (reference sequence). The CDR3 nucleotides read TGCAGTGCTAGAGACAATGAGCAGTTCTTC. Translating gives CSARDNEQFF.